These 18 T cell receptor beta chains were all obtained from the same sample, sequenced in a study of blood T cell repertoires in COVID-19. Produced via immunoSEQ multiplex PCR; TCRdb's table is partial and in-frame only. This sample has under 200,000 clones, with about four fifths found just once. The specimen sequenced was PBMCs or T cells enriched from blood (not recorded which). Receptors were obtained from a man aged 55 to 70 who had recovered from COVID-19.

The chain carries TRBV2 and TRBJ1-6, with D unresolved. CDR3 length equals 11 residues. The V end lost 6 bases, the J end lost 7 bases, and 4 bases lay between the germline ends. CDR1 SNHLY and CDR2 FYNNEI come from the germline V gene. The CDR3 DNA reads TGTGCCAGCAGCCTGAATTCACCCCTCCACTTT. Encoded protein: CASSLNSPLHF. The entire variable domain, with the rest obtained from reference TRBV2 and TRBJ1-6, is as follows: EPEVTQTPSHQVTQMGQEVILRCVPISNHLYFYWYRQILGQKVEFLVSFYNNEISEKSEIFDDQFSVERPDGSNFTLKIRSTKLEDSAMYFCASSLNSPLHFGNGTRLTVT.

This chain connects TRBV24-1 to TRBJ2-7; 12 bases map to TRBD1. V trimming: 2 bases; J trimming: 7 bases; junction bases outside the gene matches: 5. CDR1 is KGHDR and CDR2 is SFDVKD in the germline V gene. CDR3 length: 15 residues. DNA of the CDR3: TGTGCCACCAGTGATTCCGGGACAGGGGGCGAAGAGCAGTACTTC. Amino acids: CATSDSGTGGEEQYF.

The rearrangement uses TRBV6-2 or TRBV6-3 and TRBJ1-1, with D uncertain. Germline V gene sequence: CDR1 MNHEY, CDR2 SVGEGT. The CDR3 consists of 14 residues. Trimming took off 6 bases at V and 6 bases at J, with 17 bases between the two ends. CDR3 coding DNA: TGTGCCAGCAGCCTTTTGATAGAACAGTCTGAAGCTTTCTTT. It yields the protein CASSLLIEQSEAFF.

This chain connects TRBV29-1 to TRBJ2-2; possibly TRBD1 for D (6 bases). The CDR3 contains 15 residues. With 6 bases removed from V and 0 bases from J, the gap between germline ends came to 14 bases. Germline V gene data show CDR1 as SQVTM and CDR2 as ANQGSEA. CDR3 coding DNA: TGCAGCGTCGAGAGACAGGTGGCGAACACCGGGGAGCTGTTTTTT. Translation gives CSVERQVANTGELFF.

The chain links TRBV10-2 to TRBJ2-7, with 12 bases fitting TRBD1. Losses at the gene ends were 2 bases for V and 3 bases for J; bases not matched to a gene: 2. CDR3 length equals 15 residues. Germline loops: CDR1 WSHSY, CDR2 SAAADI. The CDR3 DNA follows: TGCGCCAGCAGTGAGGGGACAGGGGGCGGCTACGAGCAGTACTTC. This codes for CASSEGTGGGYEQYF.

J is TRBJ1-6 and V is TRBV3-1 (or the pseudogene TRBV3-2), with a weak D call TRBD1 (5 bases). The CDR3 runs 17 residues. Trimming left V 4 bases short and J 9 bases short, with 22 bases between. In germline, CDR1 is LGHDT, CDR2 YNNKEL (reference sequence). CDR3 sequence: CASSLGTSPFVRSPLHF. The CDR3 coding sequence is TGTGCCAGCAGCCTAGGGACTTCCCCCTTTGTGCGTTCACCCCTCCACTTT.

The gene calls are TRBV27 and TRBJ2-7; tentative D call: TRBD2 (5 bases). V lost 10 bases to trimming and J lost 1 base, with 8 bases between them. This CDR3 has 11 amino acids. CDR1 MNHEY and CDR2 SMNVEV come from the germline V gene (reference sequence). CDR3 nucleotides: TGTGCCACACGAGGGTCCTACGAGCAGTACTTC. As protein: CATRGSYEQYF.

J is TRBJ2-7 and V is TRBV28, with TRBD1 matching 12 bases. The J segment lost 0 bases and the V segment lost 0 bases, leaving 9 bases of the junction unmatched. Germline V gives CDR1 MDHEN, CDR2 SYDVKM. The CDR3 is made up of 19 amino acids. This chain's CDR3 is CASSLWGPGQGAVSYEQYF. CDR3 coding DNA: TGTGCCAGCAGTTTATGGGGCCCGGGACAGGGGGCAGTCTCCTACGAGCAGTACTTC.

This clone was seen a handful of times. This chain links TRBV4-1 with TRBJ2-7, with D unresolved. V was pared by 0 bases and J by 1 base, with 10 bases between. This CDR3 comprises 15 residues. Germline CDR1 MGHRA, CDR2 YSYEKL. CDR3 residues: CASSQDTTRSYEQYF. CDR3 in DNA: TGCGCCAGCAGCCAAGATACGACGCGGTCCTACGAGCAGTACTTC.

V gene TRBV28 combines with J gene TRBJ1-5; no clear D gene. This CDR3 region has 14 residues. Germline V lookup: CDR1 MDHEN, CDR2 SYDVKM. Trimming shortened V by 8 bases and J by 0 bases, and 11 bases separated the two germline ends. DNA for the CDR3: TGTGCCAGCTCGAGAGGGCATAGCAATCAGCCCCAGCATTTT. Amino acids: CASSRGHSNQPQHF. Looking up the rest from reference TRBV28 and TRBJ1-5 gives the full variable domain: DVKVTQSSRYLVKRTGEKVFLECVQDMDHENMFWYRQDPGLGLRLIYFSYDVKMKEKGDIPEGYSVSREKKERFSLILESASTNQTSMYLCASSRGHSNQPQHFGDGTRLSIL.

The chain is built from TRBV7-2 and TRBJ2-4; D unresolved. The CDR3 consists of 16 residues. CDR1 and CDR2 (germline): SGHTA, FQGNSA. The V end lost 1 base, the J end lost 3 bases, and 13 bases lay between the germline ends. The CDR3 nucleotides read TGTGCCAGCAGCTTAGTTAACCTAGGAAGCAAAAACATTCAGTACTTC. Amino acid sequence: CASSLVNLGSKNIQYF.

The CDR3, as DNA: TGTGCCAGCAGTTTGGGGGCCCCCTACGAGCAGTACTTC. It is translated as CASSLGAPYEQYF. The J gene is TRBJ2-7, the V gene TRBV28; perhaps TRBD1 as D (6 bases). The CDR3 runs 13 residues. Germline assignment: CDR1 MDHEN and CDR2 SYDVKM. V was pared by 3 bases and J by 2 bases, with 8 bases between.

The count of this clone is one. J is TRBJ2-1 and V is TRBV7-3; TRBD1 aligns across 7 bases. This CDR3 contains 16 residues. The germline V gene encodes CDR1 SGHTA and CDR2 FQGTGA. V shed 1 base, J shed 4 bases, and the junction held 7 bases outside the gene matches. The CDR3 sequence: CASSLSPGTAYNEQFF. The CDR3 nucleotides are TGTGCCAGCAGCTTAAGTCCCGGGACAGCTTACAATGAGCAGTTCTTC.

A single count supports this clone. The J gene is TRBJ2-1, the V gene TRBV24-1; 11 nucleotides agree with TRBD2. Trimming cost V 4 bases and J 0 bases; bases outside gene matches: 10. The CDR3 is 19 residues long. Germline V gene lookup returns CDR1 KGHDR and CDR2 SFDVKD. Written as DNA, the CDR3 is TGTGCCACCAGTGACCCGTCAATAGCGGGAGGGTTCTCCTACAATGAGCAGTTCTTC. This encodes CATSDPSIAGGFSYNEQFF.

In this sample, this clone turned up once. The chain is built from TRBV27 and TRBJ2-4; possibly TRBD1 for D (5 bases). CDR3 length: 14 amino acids. Germline CDR1 and CDR2: MNHEY and SMNVEV (reference sequence). Between the trimmed V and J ends, which lost 6 bases and 0 bases, there was a span of 9 bases. Here the CDR3 reads CASRDSLAKNIQYF. The CDR3 bases are TGTGCCAGCAGAGACAGCTTAGCCAAAAACATTCAGTACTTC.

The rearrangement joins TRBV19 to TRBJ1-4; D is possibly TRBD1 (6 bases). V lost 2 bases and J 4 bases, leaving 14 bases between the germline ends. Germline-derived CDR1 and CDR2 are LNHDA and SQIVND (reference sequence). The CDR3 length is 16 residues. CDR3 region: CASSITPGAYNEKLFF. Written as DNA, the CDR3 is TGTGCCAGTAGTATAACCCCAGGGGCTTATAATGAAAAACTGTTTTTT.

This chain uses TRBV5-4 with TRBJ2-1; 8 bases match TRBD1. Germline CDR1 is SGHNT and CDR2 is YYREEE (reference sequence). Losses at the gene ends were 6 bases for V and 5 bases for J; bases not matched to a gene: 10. This CDR3 is built from 15 residues. The CDR3 bases are TGTGCCAGCACCGTGGACAGGGCAACCCACAATGAGCAGTTCTTC. Protein sequence: CASTVDRATHNEQFF.

The chain is built from TRBV2 and TRBJ2-3; D perhaps matches TRBD2 (5 bases). Germline loops: CDR1 SNHLY, CDR2 FYNNEI. CDR3 length equals 13 residues. Trimming stripped 4 bases from V and 6 bases from J, with 11 bases between. DNA of the CDR3: TGTGCCAGCAGTGTTCGGACGGGGGATACGCAGTATTTT. This translates into CASSVRTGDTQYF.